The 6 T cell receptor beta chains below were found in one sample sequenced in a study of shared clonotypes between healthy human individuals. The table came from immunoSEQ multiplex PCR; TCRdb's copy has only in-frame clones and leaves some out. The table lists roughly 520,000 clones, 90% to 96% of them singletons. Sequencing was performed on naive CD4+ T cells sorted from blood. The subset: CD45RA+ positively selected. These receptors came from a woman in her 30s in good health.

This clone has more than one count but fewer than ten. The V gene is TRBV30, the J gene TRBJ1-5; the D is unclear. The CDR3 has 13 amino acids. CDR1 and CDR2 (germline): GTSNPN, SVGIG (reference sequence). Trimming cost V 1 base and J 0 bases, with 4 bases left between them. The CDR3 coding sequence is TGTGCCTGGAGTGCAGATAGCAATCAGCCCCAGCATTTT. Residues: CAWSADSNQPQHF.

The chain couples TRBV9 to TRBJ2-3, with TRBD2 matching over 8 bases. Germline V gives CDR1 SGDLS, CDR2 YYNGEE. V shed 2 bases, J shed 4 bases, and the junction held 15 bases outside the gene matches. This CDR3 is 18 amino acids long. The CDR3 spells CASSVRPLGTSLPDTQYF. As DNA, the CDR3 is TGTGCCAGCAGCGTCCGTCCCCTGGGGACTAGTTTACCAGATACGCAGTATTTT. Complete variable domain (other parts from reference TRBV9 and TRBJ2-3): DSGVTQTPKHLITATGQRVTLRCSPRSGDLSVYWYQQSLDQGLQFLIQYYNGEERAKGNILERFSAQQFPDLHSELNLSSLELGDSALYFCASSVRPLGTSLPDTQYFGPGTRLTVL.

The chain combines TRBV4-1 with TRBJ1-3, with D unclear. The V end was cut by 2 bases, the J end by 0 bases, with 5 bases between. The V gene's germline CDR1 is MGHRA and CDR2 YSYEKL. This CDR3 spans 14 amino acids. The CDR3 reads CASSQIYSGNTIYF. The DNA for the CDR3 is TGCGCCAGCAGCCAAATTTACTCTGGAAACACCATATATTTT.

The chain links TRBV28 to TRBJ2-2; TRBD1 matches 8 bases. This CDR3 is 14 amino acids long. The V gene end was trimmed by 6 bases and the J gene end by 5 bases; junction bases not matched to a gene: 5. Germline V CDR1 and CDR2: MDHEN, SYDVKM. This CDR3 reads CASSSGGGTGELFF. The DNA of the CDR3 is TGTGCCAGCAGCTCAGGGGGCGGTACCGGGGAGCTGTTTTTT.

The J gene is TRBJ2-5, the V gene TRBV21-1; the table's TRBD1 call for D was not verified on the DNA. TRBV21-1 is recorded as a pseudogene. The CDR3 loop spans 18 amino acids. The CDR3 sequence: CASSKGGQGLARLETQYF. For the CDR3, the DNA is TGTGCCAGCAGCAAAGGGGGTCAGGGCCTCGCTAGGTTGGAGACCCAGTACTTC.

This CDR3 is CASARADSYEQYF. Here the CDR3 DNA reads TGTGCCAGCGCTCGGGCCGACTCCTACGAGCAGTACTTC. The chain uses TRBV6-5 and TRBJ2-7; D is unresolved. CDR1 and CDR2 (germline): MNHEY, SVGAGI. Trimming stripped 8 bases from V and 0 bases from J, with 11 bases between. This CDR3 spans 13 amino acids.